The clone carrying this TCR beta chain was observed a handful of times. This CDR3 spans 15 amino acids. CDR1 and CDR2 from the germline V gene are SGDLS and YYNGEE. V lost 4 bases to trimming and J lost 9 bases; unmatched junction nucleotides: 11. This sample stems from a study of cytomegalovirus exposure and HLA in healthy donors. Primers: 60 Vbeta forward and 13 Jbeta reverse. Profiled with immunoSEQ multiplex PCR; TCRdb holds only in-frame clones, not every one. The table lists 150,000 to 200,000 clones, approximately 85% of them singletons. This clonotype was obtained from a woman in her fifties or sixties in good health and CMV-seronegative. This sequence joins TRBV9 and TRBJ2-1; 9 positions agree with TRBD2. Sequenced material: PBMCs. The CDR3 region is CASSKGLARVGEQFF. CDR3 nucleotides: TGTGCCAGCAGCAAAGGACTAGCGCGCGTGGGTGAGCAGTTCTTC.